The 16 T cell receptor beta chains in this list originate from one sample, sequenced in a study of T cell responses to AZD1222 COVID-19 vaccine. Data came from immunoSEQ multiplex PCR; TCRdb stores just in-frame clones and leaves some out. The profile shows 95,000 to 150,000 clones, over 75% of them singletons. Specimen: peripheral blood, collected on day 0 of AZD1222 vaccination. These receptor sequences come from an adult in good health.

The gene calls are TRBV29-1 and TRBJ1-2; no firm D call. The V end lost 0 bases, the J end lost 3 bases, and 11 bases lay between the germline ends. Germline V lookup: CDR1 SQVTM, CDR2 ANQGSEA. This CDR3 has 14 amino acids. The CDR3 is CSVEEEIMYYGYTF. DNA for the CDR3: TGCAGCGTTGAAGAAGAGATTATGTACTATGGCTACACCTTC.

The chain recombines TRBV5-1 with TRBJ1-5; TRBD1 agrees at 7 bases. The CDR3 extends over 14 amino acids. V shed 1 base and J 2 bases; nucleotides not matched to a gene: 0. Germline loops: CDR1 SGHRS, CDR2 YFSETQ. The CDR3 protein is CASSLTGGNQPQHF. CDR3 DNA sequence: TGCGCCAGCAGCTTGACAGGGGGCAATCAGCCCCAGCATTTT.

This clone has only one observation. The CDR3 reads CASSLQPGHYEQYF. CDR3 bases: TGTGCCAGTAGTCTCCAGCCGGGCCACTACGAGCAGTACTTC. The rearrangement joins TRBV19 to TRBJ2-7, with unresolved D. V was cut by 5 bases and J by 3 bases, with 14 bases left in between. From germline, CDR1 is LNHDA and CDR2 SQIVND (reference sequence). The CDR3 has 14 amino acids. The variable domain in full, completed from reference TRBV19 and TRBJ2-7, reads DGGITQSPKYLFRKEGQNVTLSCEQNLNHDAMYWYRQDPGQGLRLIYYSQIVNDFQKGDIAEGYSVSREKKESFPLTVTSAQKNPTAFYLCASSLQPGHYEQYFGPGTRLTVT.

The chain uses TRBV7-2 and TRBJ1-1; 8 positions match TRBD1. Trimming at V came to 2 bases and at J to 0 bases, leaving 5 bases not matched to a gene. Germline V gene data show CDR1 as SGHTA and CDR2 as FQGNSA. The CDR3 covers 16 residues. CDR3 nucleotides: TGTGCCAGCAGCTTACAGGGGGCAGGTATGAACACTGAAGCTTTCTTT. Protein sequence: CASSLQGAGMNTEAFF. The variable domain in full, completed from reference TRBV7-2 and TRBJ1-1, reads GAGVSQSPSNKVTEKGKDVELRCDPISGHTALYWYRQSLGQGLEFLIYFQGNSAPDKSGLPSDRFSAERTGGSVSTLTIQRTQQEDSAVYLCASSLQGAGMNTEAFFGQGTRLTVV.

This chain uses TRBV6-2 or TRBV6-3 with TRBJ2-7; TRBD2 matches at 12 bases. The CDR3 extends over 15 amino acids. The germline V gene has CDR1 MNHEY and CDR2 SVGEGT. V dropped 5 bases and J dropped 0; count of bases not matched to a gene: 2. The CDR3 DNA follows: TGTGCCAGCAGTCTAGCGGGAGGGAGCTCCTACGAGCAGTACTTC. Its protein is CASSLAGGSSYEQYF.

The V gene is TRBV7-9, the J gene TRBJ2-2; D call uncertain. Germline-derived CDR1 and CDR2 are SEHNR and FQNEAQ (reference sequence). The CDR3 runs 11 residues. V was cut by 4 bases and J by 4 bases, with 1 base left in between. Here the CDR3 DNA reads TGTGCCAGCAGCTCCACCGGGGAGCTGTTTTTT. It is translated as CASSSTGELFF.

The rearrangement uses TRBV6-5 and TRBJ2-5; TRBD2 matches at 7 bases. This CDR3 is built from 16 residues. Germline V gives CDR1 MNHEY, CDR2 SVGAGI. With 2 bases clipped from V and 6 bases from J, the junction kept 12 bases outside the gene matches. In DNA form, the CDR3 reads TGTGCCAGCAGTTACCTCGCGATTGGGGGAGGGAAGACCCAGTACTTC. As protein: CASSYLAIGGGKTQYF.

The chain employs TRBV6-5 and TRBJ1-1; the D gene is possibly TRBD1 (5 bases). This CDR3 spans 14 amino acids. Trimming took off 6 bases at V and 11 bases at J, with 22 bases between the two ends. Germline CDR1 is MNHEY and CDR2 is SVGAGI. Here the CDR3 DNA reads TGTGCCAGCAGAGGTTCTCAGGGTCTGCGGTATGCTTTCTTT. It codes for CASRGSQGLRYAFF.

The CDR3 DNA follows: TGTGCCAGCAGCCAGGTGTTAAGGGGTAAGACTGAAGCTTTCTTT. This gives the protein CASSQVLRGKTEAFF. The rearrangement uses TRBV4-2 and TRBJ1-1, with D maybe TRBD1 (5 bases). V was trimmed by 3 bases and J by 5 bases, leaving 16 bases between them. The germline CDR1 and CDR2 sequences are LGHNA and YNFKEQ. The CDR3 sequence is 15 residues long.

The chain employs TRBV9 and TRBJ2-2, with D hard to call. Per germline, CDR1 SGDLS and CDR2 YYNGEE. The V gene lost 0 bases and the J gene lost 5 bases, with 11 bases spanning the gap. This CDR3 is 15 amino acids long. CDR3 residues: CASSVVPESTGELFF. The CDR3 DNA reads as TGTGCCAGCAGCGTAGTCCCCGAGAGTACCGGGGAGCTGTTTTTT.

The rearrangement uses TRBV6-5 and TRBJ2-7; D is undetermined. CDR3 length equals 11 residues. The germline V gene has CDR1 MNHEY and CDR2 SVGAGI. V lost 7 bases, J lost 5 bases, and 9 bases lay in between. The CDR3 loop is CASMKPDEQYF. DNA of the CDR3: TGTGCCAGCATGAAGCCAGACGAGCAGTACTTC.

V gene TRBV11-2 combines with J gene TRBJ1-2; 10 bases agree with TRBD1. Germline CDR1 reads SGHAT; CDR2 reads FQNNGV. The CDR3 loop spans 14 amino acids. The junction had 3 bases not matched to a gene; V was cut back by 5 bases and J by 3 bases. CDR3 amino acids: CASSPDRGDYGYTF. CDR3 DNA sequence: TGTGCCAGCAGCCCGGACAGGGGGGACTATGGCTACACCTTC.

The gene calls are TRBV11-2 and TRBJ2-1, with a tentative D call TRBD2 (7 bases). The V and J ends lost 5 bases and 7 bases respectively, with 24 bases between them. Germline CDR1 and CDR2: SGHAT and FQNNGV. This CDR3 is built from 17 residues. In nucleotides, the CDR3 is TGTGCCAGCAGCCCGACCCCCAATTGGGGGGGCGGAAATGAGCAGTTCTTC. Protein product: CASSPTPNWGGGNEQFF.

This chain uses TRBV4-3 with TRBJ2-1, with TRBD1 matching 9 bases. Per germline, CDR1 LGHNA and CDR2 YSLEER. Trimming took 1 base from V and 8 from J; bases not matched to a gene: 9. The CDR3 contains 16 residues. The CDR3 loop reads CASSQVPGQGSDEQFF. Written as DNA, the CDR3 is TGCGCCAGCAGCCAAGTCCCGGGACAGGGTAGTGATGAGCAGTTCTTC.

The V call is TRBV27, the J call TRBJ2-1; D possibly corresponds to TRBD2 (5 bases). V lost 3 bases, J lost 7 bases, and 19 bases lay in between. The CDR3 totals 16 residues. Germline V CDR1 and CDR2: MNHEY, SMNVEV (reference sequence). CDR3 coding DNA: TGTGCCAGCAGTTTCCTATTAGCGACCCCCGGGAATGAGCAGTTCTTC. Translation: CASSFLLATPGNEQFF.

This chain joins TRBV18 and TRBJ1-1; D may be TRBD1 (5 bases). CDR1 and CDR2 (germline): KGHSH, LQKENI. V lost 2 bases and J lost 5, with 9 bases in between. The CDR3 is made up of 13 amino acids. The CDR3, as DNA: TGTGCCAGCTCACCATCACCAGGGACTGAAGCTTTCTTT. Its translation is CASSPSPGTEAFF.